This TCR beta chain was sequenced for a study of blood T cell repertoires in COVID-19. Study-wide context: Sites in the United States, Italy and Spain provided acute and convalescent COVID-19 samples. Sources were T cells, B-cell-depleted T cells, or PBMCs; the material itself was cDNA or gDNA.

V dropped 3 bases and J dropped 4 bases, with 6 bases sitting between them. The CDR3 has 11 residues. Germline CDR1 reads SQVTM; CDR2 reads ANQGSEA. As originally analysed: Amplification with reference gene primers provided the estimates of nucleated cell counts. Libraries were prepared by immunoSEQ multiplex PCR; TCRdb keeps only in-frame clonotypes and omits some of them. V and J calls and clone size follow that table, whereas D and trimming were derived from the DNA. The table has roughly 330,000 clones, approximately 88% seen once. What was sequenced was peripheral blood. J is TRBJ1-2 and V is TRBV29-1; D ambiguous. This TCR derives from a man aged 18-30 years who had recovered from COVID-19. The DNA of the CDR3 is TGCAGCGTTGAGGCCATCTATGGCTACACCTTC. Amino acid sequence: CSVEAIYGYTF.